Given below is one T cell receptor (beta chain) in context. Its specificity is not known. The data derive from a study of cytomegalovirus exposure and HLA in healthy donors. The germline V gene encodes CDR1 SGHNT and CDR2 YYREEE (reference sequence). V dropped 2 bases and J dropped 3; count of bases not matched to a gene: 5. The CDR3 is 15 residues long. A multiplex PCR was run with 60 Vbeta primers and 13 Jbeta primers. Clones were sequenced by immunoSEQ multiplex PCR, and TCRdb holds only the in-frame ones, with some missing. Among about 190,000 clones listed, 78% were seen once. Study-wide points: Testing in vitro showed a few CMV-associated chains specific for CMV antigens. In a later analysis, HLA-C alleles had the fewest associated TCRs, DRB1 alleles the most. Among the sequence variants, a highly shared cluster was likely an artifact of sequencing.

The receptor comes from a woman under 40 in good health and CMV-seropositive. The sample comprised PBMCs. The chain couples TRBV5-4 to TRBJ2-1; TRBD2 matches at 7 bases. Here the CDR3 reads CASSFDPGGYNEQFF. Here the CDR3 DNA reads TGTGCCAGCAGCTTCGATCCGGGGGGCTACAATGAGCAGTTCTTC.